Below, one TCR beta chain is given with its context. Its matching antigen is unknown. The data were produced by immunoSEQ multiplex PCR, yet TCRdb's version contains in-frame clones alone and is incomplete. Of 2.5 million or so clones listed, more than 80% are singletons. The healthy adult donors were HIV-negative and reported no recent acute infections or vaccinations. The data belong to a study of shared clonotypes between healthy human individuals. Whole-study results and caveats: It was expected that sequencing depth would affect clonotype sharing among donors.

Germline CDR1 is MDHEN and CDR2 is SYDVKM. V gave up 7 bases and J gave up 1 base, with 16 bases separating them. This CDR3 contains 15 residues. The chain joins TRBV28 to TRBJ1-1; D unclear. This TCR came from a man aged 18-30 years in good health. Input material: naive CD4+ T cells sorted from blood. The subset here: CD45RA+ positively selected. Written as DNA, the CDR3 is TGTGCCAGCACCCGCCCTGGGTCAGGGAACACTGAAGCTTTCTTT. It encodes CASTRPGSGNTEAFF.